Listed below are T cell receptor beta chains from one sample, sequenced in a study of control samples from healthy donors and cancer patients. Sequencing was performed with immunoSEQ multiplex PCR; in TCRdb, only in-frame clones are kept and a portion is missing. Seen here are tens of thousands of clones, approximately 94% observed once, and the top ten hold around 25%. Sequenced sample: blood. All receptors come from a man aged 55 to 70 in good health. The CDR3 runs from the conserved cysteine through the conserved F or W. A D gene is named only where the DNA matches it firmly. Clone size is shown for a subset of rows, as once, few, many or a class of expanded clone.

cdr3_nt	cdr3_aa	clone_size	v_call	j_call	d_call
TGTGCCAGTAGGGAACGGCTGAACACTGAAGCTTTCTTT	CASRERLNTEAFF	.	TRBV19	TRBJ1-1	.
TGCAGCGCCCCCCTAGCGGGTGACACCGGGGAGCTGTTTTTT	CSAPLAGDTGELFF	.	TRBV29-1	TRBJ2-2	TRBD2
TGTGCCACCAGTGATCCGGGATCATACGAGCAGTACTTC	CATSDPGSYEQYF	.	TRBV24-1	TRBJ2-7	.
TGTGCCAGCAGCCCCCGTGGCGTCGGGACTAGCGGGAGGGCAGATACGCAGTATTTT	CASSPRGVGTSGRADTQYF	.	TRBV7-8	TRBJ2-3	TRBD2
TGTGCTAGCAGCTTAGGGGGGAGCGGGACGTTGGAAGAGACCCAGTACTTC	CASSLGGSGTLEETQYF	.	TRBV7-7	TRBJ2-5	.
TGTGCCAGCACAGAGGACACCAATCAGCCCCAGCATTTT	CASTEDTNQPQHF	.	TRBV21-1	TRBJ1-5	.
TGTGCCAGCAGCTCCCCCGCCCAAGGGAAGGCTTTCTTT	CASSSPAQGKAFF	.	TRBV7-9	TRBJ1-1	.
TGTGCCAGCAGCCCGACTAGCTTCACCGGGGAGCTGTTTTTT	CASSPTSFTGELFF	.	TRBV13	TRBJ2-2	TRBD2
TGTGCCACCGTTTCAGGGGACCCCAGGGAGACCCAGTACTTC	CATVSGDPRETQYF	.	TRBV15	TRBJ2-5	.
TGCAGCGCTTCGGACCTTCGGGGAATCCACTTT	CSASDLRGIHF	.	TRBV29-1	TRBJ1-6	.
TGCGCCAGCAGGCCACCCTGGGGACCCTCTGGGGCCAACGTCCTGACTTTC	CASRPPWGPSGANVLTF	.	TRBV10-2	TRBJ2-6	.
TGTGCCAGCAGTGTACAGGGAGTAGATACGCAGTATTTT	CASSVQGVDTQYF	.	TRBV2	TRBJ2-3	.
TGTGCCAGCAGCTTAGGAGCGGGAGTAAGGACAGATACGCAGTATTTT	CASSLGAGVRTDTQYF	.	TRBV11-3	TRBJ2-3	TRBD2
TGTGCCAGCAGCGGGGTGACAGGGTGGGACACCGGGGAGCTGTTTTTT	CASSGVTGWDTGELFF	.	TRBV2	TRBJ2-2	TRBD1
TGTGCCAGCAGCCCCTACGGACAGGGGGCAAAAGGCTACACCTTC	CASSPYGQGAKGYTF	.	TRBV7-3	TRBJ1-2	TRBD1
TGTGCCAGCCTCCGGACAGGGGAAAAACTGTTTTTT	CASLRTGEKLFF	.	TRBV18	TRBJ1-4	TRBD1
TGTGCCAGCAGCTTATTTCGGGACCGAGGCACTGAAGCTTTCTTT	CASSLFRDRGTEAFF	.	TRBV11-1	TRBJ1-1	.
TGCGCCAGCAGAATTGTCCCAGGGGGCGTAAACACCATATATTTT	CASRIVPGGVNTIYF	.	TRBV5-1	TRBJ1-3	TRBD1
TGTGCCAGCAGCTCGACAGGGGCGTCCTCCTACAATGAGCAGTTCTTC	CASSSTGASSYNEQFF	.	TRBV7-9	TRBJ2-1	TRBD1
TGTGCCAGTAGGGACAGGGGTGGTAATACGCAGTATTTT	CASRDRGGNTQYF	.	TRBV19	TRBJ2-3	TRBD1
TGTGCCAGCAGCTCCGGACAGTTTAATGAAAAACTGTTTTTT	CASSSGQFNEKLFF	once	TRBV11-2	TRBJ1-4	.
TGTGCCAGCAGTTTGGGGGCGATCAATCAGCCCCAGCATTTT	CASSLGAINQPQHF	.	TRBV27	TRBJ1-5	.
TGTGCCACCAGTGGAAGGGACACAACAGATACGCAGTATTTT	CATSGRDTTDTQYF	.	TRBV24-1	TRBJ2-3	.
TGTGCCAGGCTACAGGGGGAAGAGACCCAGTACTTC	CARLQGEETQYF	.	TRBV27	TRBJ2-5	TRBD1
TGTGCCAGCATCCCGTCGCGGGCTTCCTACGAGCAGTACTTC	CASIPSRASYEQYF	.	TRBV7-8	TRBJ2-7	.
TGTGCCAGCAGTCTCCTGCGGGGGGGGGTAGCACCGATGGATCAGCCCCAGCATTTT	CASSLLRGGVAPMDQPQHF	.	TRBV28	TRBJ1-5	.
TGTGCCAGCAGCCAAGATCCACAGTCTACTAAAGGCTACACCTTC	CASSQDPQSTKGYTF	.	TRBV3-1/TRBV3-2	TRBJ1-2	.
TGTGCCAGCAGCCAAGACCGGGACACCTCAACTAATGAAAAACTGTTTTTT	CASSQDRDTSTNEKLFF	few	TRBV14	TRBJ1-4	.
TGTGCCACCAGTGACCCCCTCGACTTCCTGGGAGGCACAGATACGCAGTATTTT	CATSDPLDFLGGTDTQYF	.	TRBV24-1	TRBJ2-3	.
TGTGCCTGGATCCCCCTACGAAACACCATATATTTT	CAWIPLRNTIYF	.	TRBV30	TRBJ1-3	.
TGTGCCAGCAGTTTGTCTGACGGCCAAGAGACCCAGTACTTC	CASSLSDGQETQYF	.	TRBV27	TRBJ2-5	.
TGTGCCAGCACGAGGACTAGCGGGGGGTTCTTAGATGAGCAGTTCTTC	CASTRTSGGFLDEQFF	.	TRBV27	TRBJ2-1	TRBD2
TGTGCCACCAGTGATCCAACAGGACAGGGCTACACCTTC	CATSDPTGQGYTF	.	TRBV24-1	TRBJ1-2	.
TGTGCCAGCAGCCCAGGGGGGCTGAACACTGAAGCTTTCTTT	CASSPGGLNTEAFF	.	TRBV28	TRBJ1-1	TRBD1
TGCGCCAGCAAAGCGGGACAGGTATCCTACGAGCAGTACTTC	CASKAGQVSYEQYF	.	TRBV10-2	TRBJ2-7	.
TGTGCCAGCCCTTTCGGGGGTTGGACTTCACCCCTCCACTTT	CASPFGGWTSPLHF	.	TRBV6-4	TRBJ1-6	.
TGTGCCAGCTCACCAGGGGTCGCCGGGGAGCTGTTTTTT	CASSPGVAGELFF	.	TRBV18	TRBJ2-2	.
TGTGCCAGCAGCCCACAGGGGATGGCCTACGAGCAGTACTTC	CASSPQGMAYEQYF	.	TRBV7-9	TRBJ2-7	TRBD1
TGTGCCATCAGTTCAGGGGCGATATCCTACAATGAGCAGTTCTTC	CAISSGAISYNEQFF	.	TRBV10-3	TRBJ2-1	.
TGTGCCAGCAGCGACAGGGTTGTGACAGATACGCAGTATTTT	CASSDRVVTDTQYF	.	TRBV9	TRBJ2-3	.
TGTGCCACTACAGACAGGGGACGGGCTTTAGTCCCTTACGAGCAGTACTTC	CATTDRGRALVPYEQYF	.	TRBV10-3	TRBJ2-7	TRBD1
TGTGCCAGCAGTGAAACTAGCGGGAGGACAGATACGCAGTATTTT	CASSETSGRTDTQYF	.	TRBV2	TRBJ2-3	TRBD2
TGTGCCAGCAGCGAACCCGGGACAGGGGGCGGCTACGAGCAGTACTTC	CASSEPGTGGGYEQYF	.	TRBV6-1	TRBJ2-7	TRBD1
TGTGCCAGCAACAGTCCAGCGGAGACCCAGTACTTC	CASNSPAETQYF	.	TRBV6-5	TRBJ2-5	.
TGTGCTAGTAGGAGCGGGAGAGGCACAGATACGCAGTATTTT	CASRSGRGTDTQYF	.	TRBV12-5	TRBJ2-3	TRBD2